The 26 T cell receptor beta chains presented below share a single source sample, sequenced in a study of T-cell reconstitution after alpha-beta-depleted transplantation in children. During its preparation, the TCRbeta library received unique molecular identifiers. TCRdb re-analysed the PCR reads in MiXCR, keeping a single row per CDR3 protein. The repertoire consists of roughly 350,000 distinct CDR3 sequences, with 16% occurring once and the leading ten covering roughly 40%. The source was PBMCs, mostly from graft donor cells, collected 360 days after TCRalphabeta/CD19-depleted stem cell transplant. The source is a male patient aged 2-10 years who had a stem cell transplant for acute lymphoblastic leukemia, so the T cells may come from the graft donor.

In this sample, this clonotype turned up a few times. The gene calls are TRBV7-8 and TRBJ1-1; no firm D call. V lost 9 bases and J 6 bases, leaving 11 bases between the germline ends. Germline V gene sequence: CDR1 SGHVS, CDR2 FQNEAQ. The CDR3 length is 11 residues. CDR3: CASGNDAEAFF. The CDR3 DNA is TGTGCCAGTGGCAACGACGCTGAAGCTTTCTTT.

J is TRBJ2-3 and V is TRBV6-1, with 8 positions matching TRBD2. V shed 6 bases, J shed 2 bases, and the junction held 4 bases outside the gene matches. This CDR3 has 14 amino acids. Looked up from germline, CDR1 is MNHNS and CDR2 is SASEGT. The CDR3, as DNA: TGTGCCAGCAGAGGGACTAGACTCACAGATACGCAGTATTTT. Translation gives CASRGTRLTDTQYF.

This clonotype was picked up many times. The CDR3 reads CASTGPYRDQPQHF. The CDR3 DNA reads TGTGCCAGTACGGGACCTTATCGGGATCAGCCCCAGCATTTT. This chain uses TRBV19 with TRBJ1-5; possibly TRBD1 for D (5 bases). The CDR3 length is 14 residues. Trimming removed 7 bases from V and 5 bases from J, with 15 bases in between. Germline lookup yields CDR1 LNHDA and CDR2 SQIVND (reference sequence). Filled out from reference TRBV19 and TRBJ1-5, the complete variable domain reads DGGITQSPKYLFRKEGQNVTLSCEQNLNHDAMYWYRQDPGQGLRLIYYSQIVNDFQKGDIAEGYSVSREKKESFPLTVTSAQKNPTAFYLCASTGPYRDQPQHFGDGTRLSIL.

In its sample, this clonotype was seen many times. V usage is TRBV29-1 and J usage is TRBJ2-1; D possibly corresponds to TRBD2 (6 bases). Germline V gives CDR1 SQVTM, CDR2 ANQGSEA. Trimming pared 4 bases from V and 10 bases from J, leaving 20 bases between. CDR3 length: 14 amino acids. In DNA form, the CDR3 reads TGCAGCGTTGGAAGATTGGGGGGAATAATCGAGCAGTTCTTC. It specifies CSVGRLGGIIEQFF.

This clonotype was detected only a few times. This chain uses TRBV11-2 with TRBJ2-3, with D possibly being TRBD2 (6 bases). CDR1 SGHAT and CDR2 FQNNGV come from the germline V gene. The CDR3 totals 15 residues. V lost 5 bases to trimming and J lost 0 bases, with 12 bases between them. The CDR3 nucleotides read TGTGCCAGCAGCCTGACTAGTCTCAGCACAGATACGCAGTATTTT. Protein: CASSLTSLSTDTQYF. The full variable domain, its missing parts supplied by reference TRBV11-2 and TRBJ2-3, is EAGVAQSPRYKIIEKRQSVAFWCNPISGHATLYWYQQILGQGPKLLIQFQNNGVVDDSQLPKDRFSAERLKGVDSTLKIQPAKLEDSAVYLCASSLTSLSTDTQYFGPGTRLTVL.

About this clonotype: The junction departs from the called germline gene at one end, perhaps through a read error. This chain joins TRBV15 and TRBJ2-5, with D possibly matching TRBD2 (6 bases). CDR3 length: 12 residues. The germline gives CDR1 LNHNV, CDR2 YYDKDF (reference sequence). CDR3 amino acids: CATESGSETRYF. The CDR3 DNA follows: TGTGCCACCGAGAGCGGGTCAGAGACCCGGTACTTC.

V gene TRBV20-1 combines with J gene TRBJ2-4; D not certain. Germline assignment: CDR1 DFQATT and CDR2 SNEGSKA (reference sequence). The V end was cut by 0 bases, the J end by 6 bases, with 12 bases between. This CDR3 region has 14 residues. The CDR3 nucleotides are TGCAGTGCTAGAGATCACAACTATACAAACATTCAGTACTTC. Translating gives CSARDHNYTNIQYF.

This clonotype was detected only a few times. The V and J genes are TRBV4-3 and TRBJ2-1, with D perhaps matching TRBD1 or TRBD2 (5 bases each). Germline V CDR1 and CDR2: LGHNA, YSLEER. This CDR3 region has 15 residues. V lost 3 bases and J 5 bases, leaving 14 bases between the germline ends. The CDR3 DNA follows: TGCGCCAGCAGCCACCCTTTTGGGGGACACAATGAGCAGTTCTTC. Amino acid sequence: CASSHPFGGHNEQFF.

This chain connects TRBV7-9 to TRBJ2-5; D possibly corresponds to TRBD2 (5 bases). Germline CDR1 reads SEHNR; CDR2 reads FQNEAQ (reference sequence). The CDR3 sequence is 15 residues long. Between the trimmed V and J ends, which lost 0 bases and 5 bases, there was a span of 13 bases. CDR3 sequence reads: CASSLALGSRETQYF. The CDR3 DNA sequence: TGTGCCAGCAGCTTAGCGCTAGGGAGCCGGGAGACCCAGTACTTC.

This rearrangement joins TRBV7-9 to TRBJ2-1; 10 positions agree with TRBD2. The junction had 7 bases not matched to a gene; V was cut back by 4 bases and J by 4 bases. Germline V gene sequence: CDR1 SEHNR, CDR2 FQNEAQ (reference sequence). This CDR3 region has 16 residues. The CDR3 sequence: CASSSGWTSGYNEQFF. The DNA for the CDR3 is TGTGCCAGCAGCTCGGGATGGACTAGCGGTTACAATGAGCAGTTCTTC.

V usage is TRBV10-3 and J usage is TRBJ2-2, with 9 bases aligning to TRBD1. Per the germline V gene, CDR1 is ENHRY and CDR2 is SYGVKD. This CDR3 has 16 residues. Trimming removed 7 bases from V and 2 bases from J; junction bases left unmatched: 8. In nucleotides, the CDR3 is TGTGCCATCAAGGGGGACAGGGTCCCCAACACCGGGGAGCTGTTTTTT. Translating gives CAIKGDRVPNTGELFF.

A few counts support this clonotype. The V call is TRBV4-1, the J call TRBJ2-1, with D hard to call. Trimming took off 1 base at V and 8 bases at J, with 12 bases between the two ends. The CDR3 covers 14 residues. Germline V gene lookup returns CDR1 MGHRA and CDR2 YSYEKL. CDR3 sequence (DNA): TGCGCCAGCAGCCAAGTTGTGTTTTCGTATGAGCAGTTCTTC. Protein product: CASSQVVFSYEQFF.

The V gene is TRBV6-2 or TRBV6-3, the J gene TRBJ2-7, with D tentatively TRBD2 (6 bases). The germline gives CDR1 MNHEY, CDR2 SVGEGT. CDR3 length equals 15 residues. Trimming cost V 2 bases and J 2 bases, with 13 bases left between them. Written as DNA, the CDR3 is TGTGCCAGCAGTTACCTGATAGCGGCCCCCTACGAGCAGTACTTC. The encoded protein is CASSYLIAAPYEQYF.

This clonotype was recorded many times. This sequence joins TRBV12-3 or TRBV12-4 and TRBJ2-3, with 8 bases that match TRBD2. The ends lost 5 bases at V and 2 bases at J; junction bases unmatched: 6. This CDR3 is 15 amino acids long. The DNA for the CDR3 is TGTGCCAGCAGTGCACTAGCGGCCTTCACAGATACGCAGTATTTT. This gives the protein CASSALAAFTDTQYF.

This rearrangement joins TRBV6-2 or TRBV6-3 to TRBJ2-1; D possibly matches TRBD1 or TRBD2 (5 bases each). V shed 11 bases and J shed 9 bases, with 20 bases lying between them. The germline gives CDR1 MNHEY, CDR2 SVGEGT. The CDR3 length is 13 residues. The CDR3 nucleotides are TGTGCCTCCACGCGGGTAGTCGGGGCTGAGCAGTTCTTC. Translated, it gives CASTRVVGAEQFF.

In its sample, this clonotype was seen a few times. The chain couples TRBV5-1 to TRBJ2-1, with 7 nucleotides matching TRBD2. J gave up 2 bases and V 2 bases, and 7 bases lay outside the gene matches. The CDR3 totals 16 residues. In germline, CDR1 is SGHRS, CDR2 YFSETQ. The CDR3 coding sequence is TGCGCCAGCAGCTTACTTGCGGGGGAGACCTACAATGAGCAGTTCTTC. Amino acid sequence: CASSLLAGETYNEQFF.

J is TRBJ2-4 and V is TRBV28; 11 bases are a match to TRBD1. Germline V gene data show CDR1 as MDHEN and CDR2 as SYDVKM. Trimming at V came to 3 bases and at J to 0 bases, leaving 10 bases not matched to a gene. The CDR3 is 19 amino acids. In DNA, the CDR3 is TGTGCCAGCAGTTTGGCCGGGACAGGGGGACCCACAGCCAAAAACATTCAGTACTTC. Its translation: CASSLAGTGGPTAKNIQYF.

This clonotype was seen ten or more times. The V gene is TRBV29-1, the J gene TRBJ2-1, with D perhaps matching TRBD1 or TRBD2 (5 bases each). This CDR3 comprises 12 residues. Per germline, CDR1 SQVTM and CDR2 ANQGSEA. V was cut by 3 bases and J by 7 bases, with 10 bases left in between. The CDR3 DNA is TGCAGCGTTGAGGGGGATAGTAATGAGCAGTTCTTC. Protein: CSVEGDSNEQFF.

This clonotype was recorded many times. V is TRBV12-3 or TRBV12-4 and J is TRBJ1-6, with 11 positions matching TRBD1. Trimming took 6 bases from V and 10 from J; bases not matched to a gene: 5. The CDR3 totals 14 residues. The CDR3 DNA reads TGTGCCAGCAGCACCGGGACAGGGGGGTCACCCCTCCACTTT. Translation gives CASSTGTGGSPLHF.

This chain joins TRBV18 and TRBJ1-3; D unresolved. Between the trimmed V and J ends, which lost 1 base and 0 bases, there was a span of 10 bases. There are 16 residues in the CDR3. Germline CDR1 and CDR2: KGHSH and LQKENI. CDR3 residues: CASSPLVSYSGNTIYF. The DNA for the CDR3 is TGTGCCAGCTCACCACTGGTGAGTTACTCTGGAAACACCATATATTTT.

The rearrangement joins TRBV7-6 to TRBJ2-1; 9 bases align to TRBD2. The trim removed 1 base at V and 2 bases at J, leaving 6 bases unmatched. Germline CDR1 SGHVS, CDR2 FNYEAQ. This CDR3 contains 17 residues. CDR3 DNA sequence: TGTGCCAGCAGCTTAGTACCGCTAGCGGGGACCTACAATGAGCAGTTCTTC. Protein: CASSLVPLAGTYNEQFF.

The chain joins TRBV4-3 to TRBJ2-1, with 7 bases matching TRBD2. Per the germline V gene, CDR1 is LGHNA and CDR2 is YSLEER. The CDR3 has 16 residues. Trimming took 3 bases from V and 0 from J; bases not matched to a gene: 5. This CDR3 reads CASSHAWTSSYNEQFF. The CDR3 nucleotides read TGCGCCAGCAGCCACGCATGGACTAGCTCCTACAATGAGCAGTTCTTC.

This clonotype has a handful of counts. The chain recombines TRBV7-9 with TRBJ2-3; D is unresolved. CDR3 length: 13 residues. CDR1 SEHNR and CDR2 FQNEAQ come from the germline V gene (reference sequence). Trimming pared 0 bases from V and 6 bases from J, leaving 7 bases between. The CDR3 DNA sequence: TGTGCCAGCAGCTTAGCCCCCGGGGATACGCAGTATTTT. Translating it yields CASSLAPGDTQYF.

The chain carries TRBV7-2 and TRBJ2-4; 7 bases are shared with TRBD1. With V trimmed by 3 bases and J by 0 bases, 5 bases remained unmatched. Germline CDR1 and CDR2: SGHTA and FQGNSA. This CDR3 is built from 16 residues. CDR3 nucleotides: TGTGCCAGCAGCTTCGACAGGGCGGTAGCCAAAAACATTCAGTACTTC. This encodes CASSFDRAVAKNIQYF.

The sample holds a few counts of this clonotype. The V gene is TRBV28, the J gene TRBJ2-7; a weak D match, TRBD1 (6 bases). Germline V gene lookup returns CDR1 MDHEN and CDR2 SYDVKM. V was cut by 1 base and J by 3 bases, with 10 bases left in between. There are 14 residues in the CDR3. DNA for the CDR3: TGTGCCAGCAGTTTATCCACCAGGGGCTACGAGCAGTACTTC. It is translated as CASSLSTRGYEQYF.

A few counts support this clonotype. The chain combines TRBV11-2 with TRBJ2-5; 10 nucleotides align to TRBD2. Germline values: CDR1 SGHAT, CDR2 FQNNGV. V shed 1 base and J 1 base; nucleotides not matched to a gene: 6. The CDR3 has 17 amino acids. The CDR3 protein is CASSLVGLAEPQETQYF. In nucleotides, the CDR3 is TGTGCCAGCAGCTTAGTCGGACTAGCGGAGCCCCAAGAGACCCAGTACTTC. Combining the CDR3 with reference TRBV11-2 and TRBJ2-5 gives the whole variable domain EAGVAQSPRYKIIEKRQSVAFWCNPISGHATLYWYQQILGQGPKLLIQFQNNGVVDDSQLPKDRFSAERLKGVDSTLKIQPAKLEDSAVYLCASSLVGLAEPQETQYFGPGTRLLVL.